Each of the 20 T cell receptor beta chains below was sequenced from the same sample in a study of blood T cell repertoires in COVID-19. The table came from immunoSEQ multiplex PCR; TCRdb's copy has only in-frame clones and leaves some out. The sample has around 230,000 clones, around 86% seen once. The sequencing sample was made of PBMCs or T cells enriched from blood (not recorded which). The source is a woman between 40 and 50 years old with acute COVID-19.

The genes are TRBV7-9 and TRBJ1-1; TRBD1 might be the D (5 bases). CDR1 SEHNR and CDR2 FQNEAQ come from the germline V gene (reference sequence). The CDR3 runs to 14 residues. V lost 2 bases to trimming and J lost 0 bases, with 7 bases between them. The CDR3 bases are TGTGCCAGCAGCTTACCGGGGGTGAACACTGAAGCTTTCTTT. Translation: CASSLPGVNTEAFF. The whole variable domain, filled in from reference TRBV7-9 and TRBJ1-1, reads DTGVSQNPRHKITKRGQNVTFRCDPISEHNRLYWYRQTLGQGPEFLTYFQNEAQLEKSRLLSDRFSAERPKGSFSTLEIQRTEQGDSAMYLCASSLPGVNTEAFFGQGTRLTVV.

This clone showed up just a few times. V and J are TRBV15 and TRBJ2-7; 10 positions match TRBD1. This CDR3 is 14 amino acids long. The germline V gene encodes CDR1 LNHNV and CDR2 YYDKDF (reference sequence). V shed 5 bases and J 4 bases; nucleotides not matched to a gene: 5. CDR3 residues: CATSGTGVLYEQYF. The CDR3 region has the DNA TGTGCCACCAGCGGGACAGGGGTGTTATACGAGCAGTACTTC.

V and J are TRBV7-9 and TRBJ1-2; a weak D match, TRBD1 (5 bases). This CDR3 has 18 residues. CDR1 is SEHNR, CDR2 FQNEAQ, per germline (reference sequence). V was trimmed by 0 bases and J by 3 bases, leaving 20 bases between them. In DNA, the CDR3 is TGTGCCAGCAGCTTAGCGGGGTATGGGGGGTTCCTAGACTATGGCTACACCTTC. Translation: CASSLAGYGGFLDYGYTF.

This rearrangement joins TRBV21-1 to TRBJ1-2; TRBD1, the table's D call, was not compared with the DNA. TRBV21-1 is a listed pseudogene. CDR3 length equals 15 residues. CDR3 residues: CASTYRGRNLYGYTF. CDR3 DNA sequence: TGTGCCAGCACCTATAGGGGAAGAAACCTATACGGCTACACCTTC.

The chain couples TRBV6-5 to TRBJ2-1; a possible D gene is TRBD2 (5 bases). Germline V gives CDR1 MNHEY, CDR2 SVGAGI. The CDR3 has 11 residues. Trimming took 8 bases from V and 5 from J, leaving 7 bases between them. CDR3 amino acids: CASGLDNEQFF. CDR3 coding DNA: TGTGCCAGCGGACTTGACAATGAGCAGTTCTTC.

The chain couples TRBV7-2 to TRBJ2-7, with a weak D call TRBD1 (5 bases). Per germline, CDR1 SGHTA and CDR2 FQGNSA. The CDR3 runs to 13 residues. Trimming left V 2 bases short and J 3 bases short, with 8 bases between. The CDR3 is CASSLSTVYEQYF. In DNA, the CDR3 is TGTGCCAGCAGCTTATCGACAGTCTACGAGCAGTACTTC.

The chain uses TRBV6-6 and TRBJ2-1; 8 positions agree with TRBD1. In germline, CDR1 is MNHNY, CDR2 SVGAGI (reference sequence). V trimming: 4 bases; J trimming: 4 bases; junction bases outside the gene matches: 6. The CDR3 runs 15 residues. CDR3 sequence (DNA): TGTGCCAGCAGTTTAGGACAGGGTCTGTACAATGAGCAGTTCTTC. The encoded protein is CASSLGQGLYNEQFF.

The rearrangement uses TRBV9 and TRBJ2-7, with D perhaps matching TRBD1 (5 bases). V was cut by 0 bases and J by 12 bases, with 16 bases left in between. The germline gives CDR1 SGDLS, CDR2 YYNGEE. The CDR3 is made up of 13 amino acids. CDR3 DNA sequence: TGTGCCAGCAGCGTAGGACAGCGTGGGGTGGCGTACTTC. Protein product: CASSVGQRGVAYF.

The chain combines TRBV18 with TRBJ2-1; 10 nucleotides line up with TRBD1. Germline trimming cut 5 bases from V and 1 base from J; bases unmatched to any gene: 5. Germline V CDR1 and CDR2: KGHSH, LQKENI. This CDR3 comprises 16 residues. In nucleotides, the CDR3 is TGTGCCAGCTCATCAGGACAGGGGGAATCCTACAATGAGCAGTTCTTC. Translated: CASSSGQGESYNEQFF.

The rearrangement links TRBV3-1 (or the pseudogene TRBV3-2) to TRBJ2-3, with 10 bases identical to TRBD2. The CDR3 consists of 16 residues. Unmatched junction bases numbered 5, after V lost 1 base and J lost 4 bases. Germline lookup yields CDR1 LGHDT and CDR2 YNNKEL (reference sequence). The CDR3 loop is CASSQALSGGADTQYF. CDR3 nucleotides: TGTGCCAGCAGCCAAGCTTTGAGCGGGGGGGCAGATACGCAGTATTTT.

This clone was seen once. The CDR3 DNA reads TGTGCCAGCAGCTTGGGGTCGGGACTAGAAGTTACGCAGTATTTT. This translates into CASSLGSGLEVTQYF. The chain carries TRBV5-5 and TRBJ2-3, with 8 bases that match TRBD2. V lost 0 bases to trimming and J lost 8 bases; unmatched junction nucleotides: 8. Germline V CDR1 and CDR2: SGHKS, YYEKEE (reference sequence). The CDR3 length is 15 residues.

V usage is TRBV29-1 and J usage is TRBJ1-2; 8 bases map to TRBD1. J was trimmed by 0 bases and V by 6 bases; bases with no gene match: 3. The CDR3 is made up of 13 amino acids. CDR1 and CDR2 from the germline V gene are SQVTM and ANQGSEA. CDR3 sequence: CSVQGAANYGYTF. The CDR3 bases are TGCAGCGTGCAGGGGGCCGCTAACTATGGCTACACCTTC.

The CDR3 DNA sequence: TGTGCCAGCAGTGAAGTGACGACAGGGAACTATGGCTACACCTTC. Protein sequence: CASSEVTTGNYGYTF. The rearrangement links TRBV6-1 to TRBJ1-2; 7 nucleotides align to TRBD1. From germline, CDR1 is MNHNS and CDR2 SASEGT. The CDR3 loop spans 15 amino acids. Trimming at V came to 1 base and at J to 2 bases, leaving 4 bases not matched to a gene.

The chain links TRBV19 to TRBJ1-1, with D unclear. The germline gives CDR1 LNHDA, CDR2 SQIVND (reference sequence). This CDR3 region has 14 residues. Trimming left V 1 base short and J 6 bases short, with 12 bases between. The DNA of the CDR3 is TGTGCCAGTAGTATAGGGCAGGCCGGGGCTGAAGCTTTCTTT. This encodes CASSIGQAGAEAFF.

This chain connects TRBV19 to TRBJ1-5; 7 nucleotides align to TRBD1. Germline V lookup: CDR1 LNHDA, CDR2 SQIVND (reference sequence). CDR3 length: 17 residues. V lost 2 bases and J lost 0; bases outside the gene matches: 7. CDR3 nucleotide sequence: TGTGCCAGTAGTATATCCCGAGGGGGCCATAGCAATCAGCCCCAGCATTTT. It encodes CASSISRGGHSNQPQHF.

This chain connects TRBV7-2 to TRBJ1-5, with 9 nucleotides matching TRBD1. CDR3 length: 18 amino acids. V gave up 5 bases and J gave up 2 bases; unmatched junction bases: 13. Germline CDR1 reads SGHTA; CDR2 reads FQGNSA. CDR3 in DNA: TGTGCCAGCAGCGCCGGGACAGGGTCTACGCGGGGCAATCAGCCCCAGCATTTT. Translation gives CASSAGTGSTRGNQPQHF.

This rearrangement joins TRBV27 to TRBJ1-2; D uncertain. The CDR3 extends over 10 amino acids. Germline lookup yields CDR1 MNHEY and CDR2 SMNVEV (reference sequence). Trimming pared 8 bases from V and 13 bases from J, leaving 14 bases between. CDR3 residues: CASARAYGTF. The CDR3 coding sequence is TGTGCCAGCGCCCGAGCCTATGGCACCTTC.

This clone was counted a single time. The CDR3 DNA sequence: TGCAGCGTAAAACTAGCGGGTGAGACCCAGTACTTC. Translated, it gives CSVKLAGETQYF. The chain is built from TRBV29-1 and TRBJ2-5; 9 nucleotides match TRBD2. The germline gives CDR1 SQVTM, CDR2 ANQGSEA. This CDR3 has 12 residues. The V segment lost 6 bases and the J segment 5 bases; nucleotides outside the gene matches: 4.

The V gene is TRBV19, the J gene TRBJ1-4; perhaps TRBD1 as D (5 bases). CDR1 LNHDA and CDR2 SQIVND come from the germline V gene (reference sequence). The CDR3 covers 13 residues. The V gene lost 4 bases and the J gene lost 8 bases, with 11 bases spanning the gap. CDR3 nucleotides: TGTGCCAGTAGTACAGGGAGGGGAGAAAAACTGTTTTTT. Protein product: CASSTGRGEKLFF.

The chain employs TRBV9 and TRBJ2-1; D ambiguous. Trimming left V 0 bases short and J 8 bases short, with 12 bases between. CDR3 length: 14 amino acids. Germline V CDR1 and CDR2: SGDLS, YYNGEE. The CDR3 nucleotides are TGTGCCAGCAGCGTAGCCCTGAGCGTCGATGAGCAGTTCTTC. Encoded protein: CASSVALSVDEQFF.